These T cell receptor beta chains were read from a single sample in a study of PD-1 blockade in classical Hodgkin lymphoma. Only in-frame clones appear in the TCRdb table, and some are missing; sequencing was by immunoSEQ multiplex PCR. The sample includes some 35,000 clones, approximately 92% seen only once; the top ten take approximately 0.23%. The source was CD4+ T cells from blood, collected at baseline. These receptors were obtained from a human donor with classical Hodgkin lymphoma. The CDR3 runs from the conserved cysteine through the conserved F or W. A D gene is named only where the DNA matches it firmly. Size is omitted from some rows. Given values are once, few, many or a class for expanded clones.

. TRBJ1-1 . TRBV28 TGTGCCAGCAGTTATCTAGGAGAGAACACTGAAGCTTTCTTT CASSYLGENTEAFF
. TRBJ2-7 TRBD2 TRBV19 TGTGCCAGTAGGGGGACTAGCGGACCCTACGAGCAGTACTTC CASRGTSGPYEQYF
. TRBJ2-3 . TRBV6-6 TGTGCCAGCAGCCCCGAATTCACAGATACGCAGTATTTT CASSPEFTDTQYF
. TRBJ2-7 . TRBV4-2 TGTGCCAGCGGCAGGACTGAGCTGGGGGAGCAGTACTTC CASGRTELGEQYF
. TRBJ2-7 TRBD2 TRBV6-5 TGTGCCAGCAGTTACTCAACTAGCGGGTACTACGAGCAGTACTTC CASSYSTSGYYEQYF
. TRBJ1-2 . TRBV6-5 TGTGCCAGCAGTTACGCGGGGCCGGGTGGCTACACCTTC CASSYAGPGGYTF
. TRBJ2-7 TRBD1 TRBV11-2 TGTGCCAGCAGCCCTGAGGACAGGGGGCGAAGACTCCTAGCCTACGAGCAGTACTTC CASSPEDRGRRLLAYEQYF
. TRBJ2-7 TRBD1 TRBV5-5 TGTGCCAGCAGCACCCCCCGGGACAGGATCTCCTACGAGCAGTACTTC CASSTPRDRISYEQYF
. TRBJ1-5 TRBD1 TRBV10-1 TGCGCCAGCAGCAAGATTCCGGACCGGGACAGACTTTGGAATCAGCCCCAGCATTTT CASSKIPDRDRLWNQPQHF
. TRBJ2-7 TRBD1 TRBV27 TGTGCCAGCAGCCTAGACAGGGGCTCCTACGAGCAGTACTTC CASSLDRGSYEQYF
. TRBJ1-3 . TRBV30 TGTGCCTGGAGCCCTGACCGGGACACCTCTGGAAACACCATATATTTT CAWSPDRDTSGNTIYF
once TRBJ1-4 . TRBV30 TGTGCCTGGATCCCTTCCGGTAATGAAAAACTGTTTTTT CAWIPSGNEKLFF
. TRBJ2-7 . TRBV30 TGTGCCTGGAGTGGACGAACTAGCCCGGCCTACGAGCAGTACTTC CAWSGRTSPAYEQYF
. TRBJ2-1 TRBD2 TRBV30 TGTGCCTGGAGTGTAGGACTAGCGGGAGCCAATGAGCAGTTCTTC CAWSVGLAGANEQFF